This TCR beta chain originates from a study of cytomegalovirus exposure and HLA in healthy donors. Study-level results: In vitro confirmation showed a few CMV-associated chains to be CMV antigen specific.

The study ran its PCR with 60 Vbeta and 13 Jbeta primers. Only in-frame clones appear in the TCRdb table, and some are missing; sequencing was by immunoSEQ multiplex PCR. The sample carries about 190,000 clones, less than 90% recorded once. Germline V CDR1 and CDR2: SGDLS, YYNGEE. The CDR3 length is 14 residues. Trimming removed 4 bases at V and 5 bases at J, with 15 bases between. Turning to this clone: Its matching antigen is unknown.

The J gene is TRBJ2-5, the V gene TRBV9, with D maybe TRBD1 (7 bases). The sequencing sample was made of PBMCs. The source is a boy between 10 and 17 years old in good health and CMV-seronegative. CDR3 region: CASSPSGGRETQYF. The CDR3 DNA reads TGTGCCAGCAGCCCGTCAGGGGGGAGGGAGACCCAGTACTTC.